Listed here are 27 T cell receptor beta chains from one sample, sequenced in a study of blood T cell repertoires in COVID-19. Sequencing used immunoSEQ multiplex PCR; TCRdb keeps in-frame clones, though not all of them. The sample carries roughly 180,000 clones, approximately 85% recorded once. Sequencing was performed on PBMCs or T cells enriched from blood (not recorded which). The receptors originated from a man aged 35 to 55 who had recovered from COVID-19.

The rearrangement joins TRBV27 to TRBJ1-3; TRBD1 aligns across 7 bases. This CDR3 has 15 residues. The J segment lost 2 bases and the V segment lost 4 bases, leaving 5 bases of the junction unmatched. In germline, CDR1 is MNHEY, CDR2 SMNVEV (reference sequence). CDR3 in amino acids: CASSSRTGTGNTIYF. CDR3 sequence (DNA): TGTGCCAGCAGTTCTCGGACAGGAACTGGAAACACCATATATTTT.

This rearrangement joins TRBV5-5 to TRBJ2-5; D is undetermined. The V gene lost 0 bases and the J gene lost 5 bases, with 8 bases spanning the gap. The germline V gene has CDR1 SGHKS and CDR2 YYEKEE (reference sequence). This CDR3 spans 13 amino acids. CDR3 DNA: TGTGCCAGCAGCTTGGATTCAAGCGAGACCCAGTACTTC. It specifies CASSLDSSETQYF.

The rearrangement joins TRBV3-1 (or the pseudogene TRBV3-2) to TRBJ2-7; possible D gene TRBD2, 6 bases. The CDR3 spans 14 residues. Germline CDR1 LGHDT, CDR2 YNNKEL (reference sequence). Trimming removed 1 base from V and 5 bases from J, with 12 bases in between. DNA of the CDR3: TGTGCCAGCAGCCAAGGTTTCGGCGGGGACGAGCAGTACTTC. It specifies CASSQGFGGDEQYF.

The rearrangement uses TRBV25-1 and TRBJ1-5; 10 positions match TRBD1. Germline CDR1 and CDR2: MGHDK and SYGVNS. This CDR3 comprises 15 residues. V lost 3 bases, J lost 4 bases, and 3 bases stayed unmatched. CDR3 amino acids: CASSDGTGDNQPQHF. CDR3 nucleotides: TGTGCCAGCAGTGACGGGACAGGGGATAATCAGCCCCAGCATTTT. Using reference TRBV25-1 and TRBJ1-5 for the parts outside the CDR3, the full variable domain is EADIYQTPRYLVIGTGKKITLECSQTMGHDKMYWYQQDPGMELHLIHYSYGVNSTEKGDLSSESTVSRIRTEHFPLTLESARPSHTSQYLCASSDGTGDNQPQHFGDGTRLSIL.

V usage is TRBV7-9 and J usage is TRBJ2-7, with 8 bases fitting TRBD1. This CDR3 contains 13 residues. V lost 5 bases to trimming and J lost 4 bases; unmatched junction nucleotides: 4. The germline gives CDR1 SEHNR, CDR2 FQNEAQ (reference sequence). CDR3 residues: CASSGGQAYEQYF. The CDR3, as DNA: TGTGCCAGCAGCGGGGGACAGGCGTACGAGCAGTACTTC. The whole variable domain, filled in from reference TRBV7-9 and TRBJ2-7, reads DTGVSQNPRHKITKRGQNVTFRCDPISEHNRLYWYRQTLGQGPEFLTYFQNEAQLEKSRLLSDRFSAERPKGSFSTLEIQRTEQGDSAMYLCASSGGQAYEQYFGPGTRLTVT.

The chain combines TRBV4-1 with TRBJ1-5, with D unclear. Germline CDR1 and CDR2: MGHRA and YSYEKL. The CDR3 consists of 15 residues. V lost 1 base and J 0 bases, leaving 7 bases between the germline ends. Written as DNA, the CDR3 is TGCGCCAGCAGCCAAGCTGAGGTTAGCAATCAGCCCCAGCATTTT. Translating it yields CASSQAEVSNQPQHF.

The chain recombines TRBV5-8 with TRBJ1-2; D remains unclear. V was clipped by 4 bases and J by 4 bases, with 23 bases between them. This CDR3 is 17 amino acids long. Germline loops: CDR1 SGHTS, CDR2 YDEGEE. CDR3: CASSLYIRETGSYGYTF. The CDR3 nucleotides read TGTGCCAGCAGCCTTTATATACGGGAGACGGGTTCCTATGGCTACACCTTC.

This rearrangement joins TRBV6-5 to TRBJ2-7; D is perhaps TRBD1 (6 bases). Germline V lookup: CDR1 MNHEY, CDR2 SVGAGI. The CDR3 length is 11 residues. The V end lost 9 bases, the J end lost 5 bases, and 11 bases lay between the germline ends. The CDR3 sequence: CASTQGHEQYF. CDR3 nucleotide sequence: TGTGCCAGTACACAGGGCCACGAGCAGTACTTC.

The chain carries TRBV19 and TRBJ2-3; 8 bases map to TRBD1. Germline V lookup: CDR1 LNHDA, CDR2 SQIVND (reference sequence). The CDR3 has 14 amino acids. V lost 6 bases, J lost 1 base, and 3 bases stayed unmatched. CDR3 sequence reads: CASRKTGGTDTQYF. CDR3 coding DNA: TGTGCCAGTAGAAAGACAGGGGGCACAGATACGCAGTATTTT.

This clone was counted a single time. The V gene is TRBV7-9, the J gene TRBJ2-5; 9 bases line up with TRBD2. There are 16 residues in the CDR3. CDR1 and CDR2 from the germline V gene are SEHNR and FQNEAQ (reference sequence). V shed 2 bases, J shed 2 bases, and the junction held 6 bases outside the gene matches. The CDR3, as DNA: TGTGCCAGCAGCTTAAGGGCGGGAGGGATTCAAGAGACCCAGTACTTC. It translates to CASSLRAGGIQETQYF. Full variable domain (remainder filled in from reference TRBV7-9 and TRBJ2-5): DTGVSQNPRHKITKRGQNVTFRCDPISEHNRLYWYRQTLGQGPEFLTYFQNEAQLEKSRLLSDRFSAERPKGSFSTLEIQRTEQGDSAMYLCASSLRAGGIQETQYFGPGTRLLVL.

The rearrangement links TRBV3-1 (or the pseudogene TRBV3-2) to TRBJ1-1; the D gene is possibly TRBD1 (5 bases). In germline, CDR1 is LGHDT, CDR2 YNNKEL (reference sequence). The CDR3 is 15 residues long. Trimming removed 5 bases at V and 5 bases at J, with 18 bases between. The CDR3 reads CASSSLHAGGTEAFF. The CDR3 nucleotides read TGTGCCAGCAGCTCACTACACGCGGGGGGTACTGAAGCTTTCTTT.

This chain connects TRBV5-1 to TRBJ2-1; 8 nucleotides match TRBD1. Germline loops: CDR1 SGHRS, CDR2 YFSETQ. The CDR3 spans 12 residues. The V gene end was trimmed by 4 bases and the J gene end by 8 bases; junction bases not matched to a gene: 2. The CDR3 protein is CASSTTGDEQFF. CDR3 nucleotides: TGCGCCAGCAGCACGACAGGGGATGAGCAGTTCTTC.

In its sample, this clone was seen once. The CDR3 DNA follows: TGTGCCAGCAGCGTAGCCCAGGAATATGGCTACACCTTC. It codes for CASSVAQEYGYTF. This chain links TRBV9 with TRBJ1-2, with unresolved D. The CDR3 spans 13 residues. The germline V and J ends were trimmed by 0 bases and 5 bases, with 8 bases remaining between them. Germline lookup yields CDR1 SGDLS and CDR2 YYNGEE.

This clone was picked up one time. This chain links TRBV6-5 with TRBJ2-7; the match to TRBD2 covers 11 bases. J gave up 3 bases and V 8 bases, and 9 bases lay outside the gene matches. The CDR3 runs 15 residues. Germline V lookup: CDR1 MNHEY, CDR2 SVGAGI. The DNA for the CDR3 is TGTGCCAGCGAAACGGCCGGGACTAGCGGCTACGAGCAGTACTTC. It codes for CASETAGTSGYEQYF.

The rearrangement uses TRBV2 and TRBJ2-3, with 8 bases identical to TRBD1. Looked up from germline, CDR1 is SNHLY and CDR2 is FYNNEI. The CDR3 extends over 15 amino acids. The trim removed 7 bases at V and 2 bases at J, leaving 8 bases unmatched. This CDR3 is CASNGGQGYTDTQYF. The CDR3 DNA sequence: TGTGCCAGCAACGGCGGACAGGGCTACACAGATACGCAGTATTTT.

The chain's CDR3 is CASSAGVGSRSYNEQFF. DNA for the CDR3: TGTGCCAGCTCCGCGGGGGTCGGGTCTAGGTCCTACAATGAGCAGTTCTTC. This chain joins TRBV18 and TRBJ2-1; 7 bases are shared with TRBD2. Germline trimming cut 6 bases from V and 1 base from J; bases unmatched to any gene: 12. Per germline, CDR1 KGHSH and CDR2 LQKENI. The CDR3 extends over 17 amino acids.

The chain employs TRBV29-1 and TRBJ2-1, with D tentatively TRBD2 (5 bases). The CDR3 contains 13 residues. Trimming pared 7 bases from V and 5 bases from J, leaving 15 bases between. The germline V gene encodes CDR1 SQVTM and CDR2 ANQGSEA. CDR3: CSAPAGTHNEQFF. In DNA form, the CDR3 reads TGCAGCGCCCCGGCGGGTACCCACAATGAGCAGTTCTTC.

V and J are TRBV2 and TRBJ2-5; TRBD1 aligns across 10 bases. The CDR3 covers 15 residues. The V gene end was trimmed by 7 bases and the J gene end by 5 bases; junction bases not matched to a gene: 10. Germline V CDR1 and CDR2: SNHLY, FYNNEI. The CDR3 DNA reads TGTGCCAGCAAACCCCGGACAGGGGGTAAGGAGACCCAGTACTTC. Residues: CASKPRTGGKETQYF.

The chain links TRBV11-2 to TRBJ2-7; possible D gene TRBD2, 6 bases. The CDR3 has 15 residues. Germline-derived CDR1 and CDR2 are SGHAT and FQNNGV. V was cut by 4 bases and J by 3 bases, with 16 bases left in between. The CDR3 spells CASSSSGGVDYEQYF. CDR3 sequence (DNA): TGTGCCAGCAGCTCGTCCGGGGGAGTGGACTACGAGCAGTACTTC.

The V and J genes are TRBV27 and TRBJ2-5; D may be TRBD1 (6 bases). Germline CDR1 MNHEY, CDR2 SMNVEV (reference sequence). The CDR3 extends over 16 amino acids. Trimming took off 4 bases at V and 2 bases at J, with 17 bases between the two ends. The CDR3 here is CASSWAGTPRQETQYF. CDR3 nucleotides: TGTGCCAGCAGTTGGGCCGGGACACCAAGACAAGAGACCCAGTACTTC.

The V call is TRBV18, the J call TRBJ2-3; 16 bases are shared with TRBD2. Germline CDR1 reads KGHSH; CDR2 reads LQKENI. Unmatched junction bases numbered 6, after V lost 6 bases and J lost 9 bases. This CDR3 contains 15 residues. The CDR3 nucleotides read TGTGCCAGCTCCGGGACTAGCGGGGGGGCCGAGACGCAGTATTTT. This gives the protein CASSGTSGGAETQYF.

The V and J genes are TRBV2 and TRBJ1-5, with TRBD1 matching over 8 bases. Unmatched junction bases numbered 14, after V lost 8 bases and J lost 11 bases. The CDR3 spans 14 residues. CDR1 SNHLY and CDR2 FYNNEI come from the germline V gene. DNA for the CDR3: TGTGCCAGCTGCATGGGACAGGCCCTTTTAGCCCAGCATTTT. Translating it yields CASCMGQALLAQHF.

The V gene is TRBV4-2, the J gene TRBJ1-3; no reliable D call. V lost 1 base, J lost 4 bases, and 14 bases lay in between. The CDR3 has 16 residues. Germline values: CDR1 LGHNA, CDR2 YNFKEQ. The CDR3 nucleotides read TGTGCCAGCAGCCAAGTCCCAAGCGCCCCCGGAAACACCATATATTTT. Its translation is CASSQVPSAPGNTIYF.

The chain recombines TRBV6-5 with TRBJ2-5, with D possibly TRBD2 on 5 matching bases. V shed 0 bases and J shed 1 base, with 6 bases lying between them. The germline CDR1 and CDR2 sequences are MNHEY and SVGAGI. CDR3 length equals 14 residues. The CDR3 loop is CASSYSAGQETQYF. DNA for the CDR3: TGTGCCAGCAGTTACTCCGCGGGCCAAGAGACCCAGTACTTC.

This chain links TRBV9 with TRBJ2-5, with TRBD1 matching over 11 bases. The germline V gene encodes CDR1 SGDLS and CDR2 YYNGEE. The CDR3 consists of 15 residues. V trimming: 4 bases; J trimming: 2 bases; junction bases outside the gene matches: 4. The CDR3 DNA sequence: TGTGCCAGCAGCTGGGGACAGGGGGAGCAAGAGACCCAGTACTTC. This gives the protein CASSWGQGEQETQYF.

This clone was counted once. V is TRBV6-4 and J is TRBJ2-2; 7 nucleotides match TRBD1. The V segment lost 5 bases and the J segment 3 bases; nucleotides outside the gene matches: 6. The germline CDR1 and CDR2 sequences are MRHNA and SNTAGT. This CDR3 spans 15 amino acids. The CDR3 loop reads CASSPDRWDTGELFF. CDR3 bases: TGTGCCAGCAGTCCGGACAGGTGGGACACCGGGGAGCTGTTTTTT.

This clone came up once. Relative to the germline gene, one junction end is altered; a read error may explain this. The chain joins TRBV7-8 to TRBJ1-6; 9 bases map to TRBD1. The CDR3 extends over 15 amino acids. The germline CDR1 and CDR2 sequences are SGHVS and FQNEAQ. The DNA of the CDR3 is TGTGCCAGCACCTTACCGGGACAGGGACATTCACCCCTCCACTTT. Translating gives CASTLPGQGHSPLHF. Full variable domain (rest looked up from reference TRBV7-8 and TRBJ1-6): GAGVSQSPRYKVAKRGQDVALRCDPISGHVSLFWYQQALGQGPEFLTYFQNEAQLDKSGLPSDRFFAERPEGSVSTLKIQRTQQEDSAVYLCASTLPGQGHSPLHFGNGTRLTVT.